These T cell receptor beta chains were read from a single sample in a study of cytomegalovirus exposure and HLA in healthy donors. Data came from immunoSEQ multiplex PCR; TCRdb stores just in-frame clones and leaves some out. The table includes some 200,000 clones, 70% to 80% detected once. Sequenced: PBMCs. The receptor set was obtained from a girl between 5 and 17 years old in good health and CMV-seropositive. Each CDR3 is given with its conserved first and last residue. A D gene is named only where the DNA matches it firmly. Size is omitted from some rows. Given values are once, few, many or a class for expanded clones.

d_call,v_call,clone_size,j_call,cdr3_length,cdr3_nt,cdr3_aa
-,TRBV14,-,TRBJ1-1,17,TGTGCCAGCAGCCACGGGATACTGGAGACGGGCAGGATTGAAGCTTTCTTT,CASSHGILETGRIEAFF
-,TRBV6-5,once,TRBJ2-5,14,TGTGCCAGCAGTTACTCGAGGCCATGGGAGACCCAGTACTTC,CASSYSRPWETQYF
TRBD1,TRBV9,-,TRBJ1-1,15,TGTGCCAGCAGCGTCCAGACAGGGGGGCCATTTAAAGCTTTCTTT,CASSVQTGGPFKAFF
TRBD2,TRBV7-9,-,TRBJ2-3,15,TGTGCCAGCAGCATACGGGGGGACGGGACAGATACGCAGTATTTT,CASSIRGDGTDTQYF
TRBD1,TRBV5-1,-,TRBJ1-1,14,TGCGCCAGCAGCGCGGGACAGGGTGTCACTGAAGCTTTCTTT,CASSAGQGVTEAFF
TRBD2,TRBV9,-,TRBJ2-3,15,TGTGCCAGCAGCGTCTGGCGGGGGAGCACAGATACGCAGTATTTT,CASSVWRGSTDTQYF
-,TRBV7-8,-,TRBJ2-3,14,TGTGCCAGCAGCTCCTGGGGGGGGGCCGATACGCAGTATTTT,CASSSWGGADTQYF
TRBD2,TRBV5-6,-,TRBJ2-2,16,TGTGCCAGCAGCTCGACTAGCGGGGGTTACACCGGGGAGCTGTTTTTT,CASSSTSGGYTGELFF
TRBD1,TRBV4-3,-,TRBJ1-5,16,TGCGCCAGCAGCCAAGATGGGGACAGGGGAAATCAGCCCCAGCATTTT,CASSQDGDRGNQPQHF
TRBD1,TRBV29-1,few,TRBJ2-7,13,TGCAGCGTTGAGAGGGACAGGGGGTACGAGCAGTACTTC,CSVERDRGYEQYF
-,TRBV5-1,-,TRBJ1-5,13,TGCGCCAGCAGCTACAACGGAGATCAGCCCCAGCATTTT,CASSYNGDQPQHF
-,TRBV9,few,TRBJ2-3,14,TGTGCCAGCAGCCCGACGAGCGGGTCAGATACGCAGTATTTT,CASSPTSGSDTQYF
-,TRBV13,-,TRBJ2-5,14,TGTGCCAGCAGCTTACTACAGTTCAGCGAGACCCAGTACTTC,CASSLLQFSETQYF
TRBD2,TRBV7-2,-,TRBJ2-3,17,TGTGCCAGCAGCTCTGGGACTAGCGGGGGGGCTGGAGATACGCAGTATTTT,CASSSGTSGGAGDTQYF
-,TRBV4-3,-,TRBJ1-2,14,TGCGCCAGCAGCCAAGATCTAGGCGGCTATGGCTACACCTTC,CASSQDLGGYGYTF
-,TRBV6-5,few,TRBJ1-4,15,TGTGCCAGCAGTTACCAGACGGGGGTAAATGAAAAACTGTTTTTT,CASSYQTGVNEKLFF
-,TRBV29-1,-,TRBJ2-5,11,TGCAGCGGAACCCCAGGGGAGACCCAGTACTTC,CSGTPGETQYF
TRBD2,TRBV4-2,-,TRBJ2-1,14,TGTGCCAGCAGCCAAGGCGGCGGGGGGGCGCGGCAGTTCTTC,CASSQGGGGARQFF
-,TRBV18,-,TRBJ2-4,15,TGTGCCAGCTCACCTGCAGGGCTAGGGTTAGACATTCAGTACTTC,CASSPAGLGLDIQYF
-,TRBV5-8,-,TRBJ1-5,13,TGTGCCAGCAGCCTCGACAGTAATCAGCCCCAGCATTTT,CASSLDSNQPQHF
-,TRBV5-6,-,TRBJ1-1,15,TGTGCCAGCAGCTTGGGGCTCACTGGGAGCACTGAAGCTTTCTTT,CASSLGLTGSTEAFF
TRBD2,TRBV7-2,-,TRBJ2-5,15,TGTGCCAGCAGCTCTACTAGCGGGGGAGGTGAGACCCAGTACTTC,CASSSTSGGGETQYF
TRBD1,TRBV6-4,-,TRBJ2-3,15,TGTGCCAGCGGGACAGGGGGCGGAAGCACAGATACGCAGTATTTT,CASGTGGGSTDTQYF
-,TRBV6-9,-,TRBJ2-3,10,TGTGCCAGTCAGGGGGATACGCAGTATTTT,CASQGDTQYF
-,TRBV6-5,-,TRBJ1-6,16,TGTGCCAGCAGTTACGAGTCGGGGAGAAGAAATTCACCCCTCCACTTT,CASSYESGRRNSPLHF
-,TRBV5-6,-,TRBJ2-5,15,TGTGCCAGCAGCCCGGGGTGGCCGCTCCAAGAGACCCAGTACTTC,CASSPGWPLQETQYF
TRBD2,TRBV7-2,-,TRBJ2-5,15,TGTGCCAGTGGTCTGGAGCGGGGGGGCCGAGAGACCCAGTACTTC,CASGLERGGRETQYF
TRBD2,TRBV27,-,TRBJ2-7,14,TGTGCCAGCAGTATGAACCTACTAGCGAGGGAGCAGTACTTC,CASSMNLLAREQYF
-,TRBV4-3,-,TRBJ1-4,14,TGCGCCAGCAGCCAAGATCGCGGGTTGGAAAAACTGTTTTTT,CASSQDRGLEKLFF
-,TRBV7-9,-,TRBJ2-7,11,TGTGCCAGCACCCCGAAGCACGAGCAGTACTTC,CASTPKHEQYF
-,TRBV5-6,-,TRBJ1-5,13,TGTGCCAGCAGCGAGGGCAGCAATCAGCCCCAGCATTTT,CASSEGSNQPQHF
-,TRBV7-2,-,TRBJ1-3,14,TGTGCCAGCAGCCCCGACAGTAACAGAAACACCATATATTTT,CASSPDSNRNTIYF
-,TRBV7-2,-,TRBJ2-3,12,TGTGCCAGCGGAGCTACCACAGATACGCAGTATTTT,CASGATTDTQYF
-,TRBV4-3,-,TRBJ1-3,14,TGCGCCAGCAGCCAAGACACGGCTGGAAACACCATATATTTT,CASSQDTAGNTIYF
-,TRBV19,-,TRBJ1-2,14,TGTGCCAGTAGTACCCCACAGGGAGCTGATGGCTACACCTTC,CASSTPQGADGYTF
-,TRBV5-4,-,TRBJ2-3,13,TGTGCCAGCAGCACTTTTCCCCCAGATACGCAGTATTTT,CASSTFPPDTQYF
TRBD1,TRBV15,once,TRBJ1-3,15,TGTGCCACCACCCAGGACCGACAGGGTGGAAACACCATATATTTT,CATTQDRQGGNTIYF